This is a list of T cell receptor beta chains from one sample in a study of vaccination and CD4 T cells after COVID-19. TCRdb independently ran MiXCR on the PCR reads; one entry per CDR3 protein. The sample consists of under 15,000 distinct CDR3 sequences, roughly 40% of them appearing once. Which antigens these TCRs recognize remains unknown. The input for sequencing was CD4+ T cells from blood, cultured in vitro, taken before SARS-CoV-2 vaccination. These receptor sequences come from a human donor who had recovered from COVID-19. The conserved cysteine and the conserved F or W are not part of the CDR3 here.

v_gene | CDR3aa
TRBV7-2 | ASSLTAAGEQY
TRBV7-9 | ASSKEGGRFGDEQF
TRBV20-1 | SAQTAGLGGFGQY
TRBV10-2 | ASSEGGEGGYT
TRBV28 | ASSPGGLAAYTGELF
TRBV6-2/TRBV6-3 | ASSYGTGAYNEQF
TRBV20-1 | SARLIGRETQY
TRBV20-1 | SARESQGGNSPLH
TRBV24-1 | ATSGLSPSEGYT
TRBV7-2 | ASSLARGGEAF
TRBV6-1 | ASRDLLGPTDTQY
TRBV29-1 | SARTGGFYEQY
TRBV6-2/TRBV6-3 | ASGYGELF
TRBV10-1 | ANGTSGSGYEQY
TRBV11-3 | ASGSRGVYEQY
TRBV15 | ATSRRTGELF
TRBV5-4 | ASSLPRTGEQF
TRBV27 | ASIGGQGAICGYT
TRBV7-2 | ASSYRSGRYEQY
TRBV7-2 | ASSFQGWTEAF
TRBV10-2 | ASSSGTRRSYYGYT
TRBV6-5 | ASSSIRDRDSPLH
TRBV7-8 | ASKLGMNTEAF
TRBV20-1 | SARPSGVDTQY
TRBV11-3 | ASSSRTGSETQY
TRBV28 | ASSVRGQGAGGYGYT
TRBV7-2 | ASSLAGFAGVRTDTQY
TRBV28 | ASSLSTVNYGYT
TRBV11-3 | ASSPGLAGSPGEQY
TRBV6-1 | ASSEREAQSPLH